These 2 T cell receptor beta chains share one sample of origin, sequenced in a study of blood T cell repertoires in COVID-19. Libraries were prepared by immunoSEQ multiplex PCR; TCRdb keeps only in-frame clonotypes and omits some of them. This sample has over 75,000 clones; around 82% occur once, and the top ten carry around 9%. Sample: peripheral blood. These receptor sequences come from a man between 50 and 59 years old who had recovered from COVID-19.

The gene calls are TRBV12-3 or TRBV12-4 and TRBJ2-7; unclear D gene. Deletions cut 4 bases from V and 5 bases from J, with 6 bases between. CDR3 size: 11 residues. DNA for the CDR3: TGTGCCAGCAGTTCTAGAGACGAGCAGTACTTC. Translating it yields CASSSRDEQYF.

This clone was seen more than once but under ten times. CDR3 sequence reads: CAISESSRDTQYF. The CDR3 coding sequence is TGTGCCATCAGTGAGTCGAGCAGGGATACGCAGTATTTT. The V gene is TRBV10-3, the J gene TRBJ2-3; D is unclear. CDR1 ENHRY and CDR2 SYGVKD come from the germline V gene. The germline V and J ends were trimmed by 0 bases and 6 bases, with 7 bases remaining between them. This CDR3 has 13 residues.